Listed below are T cell receptor beta chains from one sample, sequenced in a study of molecular identifiers for immune sequencing clone quantification. MiXCR, applied by TCRdb to the PCR reads, yields one record per CDR3 protein. This table has nearly 20,000 distinct CDR3 sequences, about a fifth appearing once. Sequenced material: naive CD8+ T cells from blood, with Jurkat cell RNA spiked in. Receptors originate from a human donor in good health. Some libraries in this study had Jurkat cell RNA spiked in. Each CDR3 is given with its conserved first and last residue. The D gene is left open where the match is weak. Clone size appears in some rows only: once, few, many, or a class for an expanded clone.

cdr3_length	d_call	j_call	v_call	clone_size	cdr3_nt	cdr3_aa
16	-	TRBJ2-5	TRBV28	many	TGTGCCAGCAGTTTACCAACAGGGTTGAGCGAAGAGACCCAGTACTTC	CASSLPTGLSEETQYF
15	-	TRBJ1-4	TRBV14	few	TGTGCCAGCAGCTACGGGGTATCAGGCGCAGGGAAACTGTTTTTT	CASSYGVSGAGKLFF
14	TRBD2	TRBJ2-1	TRBV20-1	medium-sized	TGCAGTGCTAGTCCTAGCGGGAGTTACAATGAGCAGTTCTTC	CSASPSGSYNEQFF
14	-	TRBJ2-1	TRBV7-2	many	TGTGCCAGCAGCCCGACTAGGTTCTACAATGAGCAGTTCTTC	CASSPTRFYNEQFF
14	TRBD1	TRBJ2-7	TRBV7-9	many	TGTGCCAGCAGCTCGGGACAGGGGTTGTACGAGCAGTACTTC	CASSSGQGLYEQYF
16	-	TRBJ2-1	TRBV28	few	TGTGCCAGCAGTTTATTTGCCCTAGGGGCGTACAATGAGCAGTTCTTC	CASSLFALGAYNEQFF
17	TRBD2	TRBJ2-1	TRBV7-8	-	TGTGCCAGCAGCAATGGACTAGCGGAAGTCTCCTACAATGAGCAGTTCTTC	CASSNGLAEVSYNEQFF
13	-	TRBJ2-5	TRBV12-3/TRBV12-4	many	TGTGCCAGCAGTTTTGGCGGCAGTGGGACCCAGTACTTC	CASSFGGSGTQYF
17	TRBD2	TRBJ2-3	TRBV7-2	many	TGTGCCAGCAGCTTACGGAGAGACGGGAGGGCCCCAGATACGCAGTATTTT	CASSLRRDGRAPDTQYF
14	-	TRBJ2-7	TRBV6-5	many	TGTGCCAGCAGTTACTCGGGGGACGGGAACGAGCAGTACTTC	CASSYSGDGNEQYF
12	-	TRBJ2-1	TRBV12-3/TRBV12-4	few	TGTGCCAGCAGTTTGGTTTTTTATGAGCAGTTCTTC	CASSLVFYEQFF
12	-	TRBJ1-1	TRBV2	medium-sized	TGTGCCAGCAGTGAAGCTTCGGGTGAAGCTTTCTTT	CASSEASGEAFF
14	-	TRBJ2-3	TRBV4-2	many	TGTGCCAGCAGCTCGCTTCCCGCCTGGGCGACGCAGTATTTT	CASSSLPAWATQYF
17	-	TRBJ2-6	TRBV27	-	TGTGCCAGCACCCGAACGGGCTTTGGGCCCGGGGCCAACGTCCTGACTTTC	CASTRTGFGPGANVLTF
15	-	TRBJ1-5	TRBV12-3/TRBV12-4	medium-sized	TGTGCCAGCAGTTCCTCAGGGTTAAGCAATCAGCCCCAGCATTTT	CASSSSGLSNQPQHF
16	-	TRBJ2-7	TRBV7-2	medium-sized	TGTGCCAGCAGCTTAGAGGGTTACCGCGGTTCCTACGAGCAGTACTTC	CASSLEGYRGSYEQYF
14	-	TRBJ2-7	TRBV20-1	few	TGCAGTGCTAGAGATCCACAGGGCTTTTACGAGCAGTACTTC	CSARDPQGFYEQYF
16	-	TRBJ2-1	TRBV7-2	-	TGTGCCAGCAGCTTAGGTATAGTCTCCTCCTACAATGAGCAGTTCTTC	CASSLGIVSSYNEQFF
15	-	TRBJ2-5	TRBV9	many	TGTGCCAGCAGCGTAGATGGGGGGCCAGGAGAGACCCAGTACTTC	CASSVDGGPGETQYF
15	TRBD1	TRBJ2-2	TRBV20-1	many	TGCAGTGCTCCTACCGGGACAGGGCACACCGGGGAGCTGTTTTTT	CSAPTGTGHTGELFF
14	TRBD1	TRBJ1-1	TRBV19	-	TGTGCCAGCACCAGGACAGGGACCTACACTGAAGCTTTCTTT	CASTRTGTYTEAFF
14	TRBD2	TRBJ2-7	TRBV5-1	medium-sized	TGCGCCAGCAGCTTCGGTCTAGCGGGAGACGAGCAGTACTTC	CASSFGLAGDEQYF
14	TRBD2	TRBJ2-2	TRBV5-6	few	TGTGCCAGCAGAGTAGCGGGAAACACCGGGGAGCTGTTTTTT	CASRVAGNTGELFF
16	TRBD1	TRBJ2-2	TRBV27	many	TGTGCCAGCAGTCCCATACCAGCAGGGGGTGGGGGGGAGCTGTTTTTT	CASSPIPAGGGGELFF
13	-	TRBJ2-2	TRBV7-2	many	TGTGCCAGCAGCTTATGGGGCACCGGGGAGCTGTTTTTT	CASSLWGTGELFF
17	-	TRBJ1-4	TRBV4-3	many	TGCGCCAGCAGCTCCTACCCCGTCGAGGGGTATAATGAAAAACTGTTTTTT	CASSSYPVEGYNEKLFF
19	-	TRBJ2-2	TRBV7-2	many	TGTGCCAGCAGCCCGAGTGGGGGGGCTACGTTCGCGAACACCGGGGAGCTGTTTTTT	CASSPSGGATFANTGELFF
12	-	TRBJ2-7	TRBV6-5	medium-sized	TGTGCCAGCAGCCTACAGGGCTACGAGCAGTACTTC	CASSLQGYEQYF
15	-	TRBJ1-1	TRBV4-1	-	TGCGCCAGCAGCCACTTGTCAAACATGAACACTGAAGCTTTCTTT	CASSHLSNMNTEAFF